The clone carrying this T cell receptor beta chain was seen at least ten times. What it binds is not known. Axillary draining lymph nodes of breast cancer patients supplied the node samples. TCRdb re-derived calls from the multiplex PCR reads in MiXCR, one entry per CDR3 protein. In the table there are under 250,000 distinct CDR3 sequences, roughly 32% of which are singletons. This sample is part of a study of breast tumors, draining lymph nodes, adjacent tissues. Study outcomes and limitations: The data were judged consistent with most tumor T cells coming from lymph node and expanding in tumor.

The CDR3 consists of 15 residues. The V segment lost 5 bases and the J segment 0 bases; nucleotides outside the gene matches: 8. Germline V CDR1 and CDR2: GTSNPN, SVGIG (reference sequence). The chain employs TRBV30 and TRBJ2-7; 9 nucleotides agree with TRBD2. The receptor comes from a female donor with breast cancer. Some clones in this sample may be carry-over from other donors' samples. Sequencing was performed on axillary lymph node tissue. The chain's CDR3 is CAWVGLAGLSYEQYF. As DNA, the CDR3 is TGTGCCTGGGTCGGCCTAGCGGGACTCTCCTACGAGCAGTACTTC.